This T cell receptor beta chain was identified in a study of T cell responses to AZD1222 COVID-19 vaccine. Concerning this clone: Its antigen is still unknown.

The study's findings and limits: Spike-specific TCRs gained breadth and depth after people received two AZD1222 doses. As reported, nearly half of all spike-specific TCRs target variant regions that are unmutated.

The assay was immunoSEQ multiplex PCR, and TCRdb's table has in-frame clones only and misses some. This table has fewer than 150,000 clones, approximately 89% appearing once. Second-dose groups at about 4 or about 12 weeks were pooled. From germline, CDR1 is SGHRS and CDR2 YFSETQ. V shed 8 bases and J 2 bases; nucleotides not matched to a gene: 8. The CDR3 has 14 residues. The receptor's source is an adult who received the AZD1222 COVID-19 vaccine. The chain recombines TRBV5-1 with TRBJ1-2; 8 positions agree with TRBD1. The material sequenced was peripheral blood, taken 28 days after the second AZD1222 dose. As DNA, the CDR3 is TGCGCCAGTCATACAGGGGGGTTAAACTATGGCTACACCTTC. Its protein product is CASHTGGLNYGYTF.